A selection of T cell receptor beta chains follows, all from one sample in a study of T cell responses to AZD1222 COVID-19 vaccine. The protocol was immunoSEQ multiplex PCR, while the TCRdb copy is restricted to in-frame clones and leaves out a portion. The profile shows more than 110,000 clones, around 93% of them singletons. The sequencing used peripheral blood, collected 28 days after the second AZD1222 dose. The receptors were gathered from an adult who received the AZD1222 COVID-19 vaccine. The CDR3 runs from the conserved cysteine through the conserved F or W. The D gene is left open where the match is weak. Clone sizes are given selectively: once, few, many, or a class where the clone is expanded.

CASSTWDTIYF,TGTGCCAGCAGTACTTGGGACACCATATATTTT,-,TRBV2,TRBJ1-3,-
CASSLGGTGELFF,TGTGCCAGCAGTTTGGGGGGAACCGGGGAGCTGTTTTTT,-,TRBV28,TRBJ2-2,-
CASSVGLAGETQYF,TGTGCCAGCAGCGTAGGGTTAGCGGGAGAGACCCAGTACTTC,TRBD2,TRBV9,TRBJ2-5,-
CASSFQGLAGVDTQYF,TGTGCCAGCAGTTTTCAGGGACTAGCGGGAGTAGATACGCAGTATTTT,TRBD2,TRBV27,TRBJ2-3,-
CASSSQWTGANVLTF,TGTGCCAGCAGCTCACAGTGGACTGGGGCCAACGTCCTGACTTTC,-,TRBV7-6,TRBJ2-6,-
CASSPRTEIGEQYF,TGTGCCAGCAGCCCCCGGACCGAAATAGGCGAGCAGTACTTC,-,TRBV6-2/TRBV6-3,TRBJ2-7,-
CASSAPGETQYF,TGTGCCAGCAGCGCTCCCGGAGAGACCCAGTACTTC,-,TRBV9,TRBJ2-5,-
CASSMPGTGLYF,TGTGCCAGCAGCATGCCCGGGACAGGGCTATATTTT,TRBD1,TRBV6-5,TRBJ1-3,-
CASSSRGGPPSYEQFF,TGTGCCAGCAGTTCCCGTGGGGGTCCTCCTAGCTATGAGCAGTTCTTC,-,TRBV27,TRBJ2-1,-
CASSIFSGREGPDTQYF,TGTGCCAGCAGCATCTTTAGCGGGAGGGAGGGCCCAGATACGCAGTATTTT,TRBD2,TRBV7-2,TRBJ2-3,-
CASSVGGAFGNTIYF,TGTGCCAGCAGCGTAGGAGGGGCGTTCGGAAACACCATATATTTT,-,TRBV9,TRBJ1-3,once
CASSPAPFPTDTQYF,TGTGCCAGCAGCCCCGCCCCATTTCCCACAGATACGCAGTATTTT,-,TRBV7-3,TRBJ2-3,-
CASSFPGGGFTGELFF,TGTGCCAGCAGCTTTCCCGGGGGAGGGTTTACCGGGGAGCTGTTTTTT,TRBD2,TRBV7-3,TRBJ2-2,once
CASSGEDYKRSSYEQYF,TGCGCCAGCAGTGGTGAGGACTACAAGAGGAGCTCCTACGAGCAGTACTTC,-,TRBV10-1,TRBJ2-7,-
CATRGAEGQTNEKLFF,TGTGCCACAAGAGGGGCAGAGGGACAAACTAATGAAAAACTGTTTTTT,-,TRBV19,TRBJ1-4,-
CASRLQGTGEKLFF,TGTGCCAGCAGACTTCAAGGGACAGGGGAAAAACTGTTTTTT,TRBD1,TRBV27,TRBJ1-4,few
CAWSVSAHGYTF,TGTGCCTGGAGTGTGTCGGCCCATGGCTACACCTTC,-,TRBV30,TRBJ1-2,-
CASRAGRRYDTGELFF,TGTGCCAGCAGGGCCGGCAGGCGCTACGACACCGGGGAGCTGTTTTTT,-,TRBV6-4,TRBJ2-2,few
CASSWGDRTEAFF,TGTGCCAGTAGTTGGGGGGATCGAACTGAAGCTTTCTTT,-,TRBV19,TRBJ1-1,-
CASSESSGSTDTQYF,TGTGCCAGCAGTGAAAGCAGCGGGAGCACAGATACGCAGTATTTT,-,TRBV2,TRBJ2-3,-
CASSRDSPNYGYTF,TGTGCCAGTAGTCGGGACTCACCTAACTATGGCTACACCTTC,-,TRBV19,TRBJ1-2,-
CASDGQRLSGEQYF,TGTGCCAGCGACGGCCAGCGCCTATCGGGGGAGCAGTACTTC,-,TRBV2,TRBJ2-7,-
CASSQGLAEETQYF,TGTGCCAGCAGCCAAGGGCTAGCGGAAGAGACCCAGTACTTC,TRBD2,TRBV3-1/TRBV3-2,TRBJ2-5,once
CASSFSSGRNGYEQYF,TGCGCCAGCAGCTTCTCTAGCGGGAGAAACGGCTACGAGCAGTACTTC,TRBD2,TRBV5-1,TRBJ2-7,-
CASSKARAGGPHPADTQYF,TGTGCCAGCAGCAAAGCTAGGGCGGGAGGGCCCCACCCGGCAGATACGCAGTATTTT,-,TRBV21-1,TRBJ2-3,-
CATSDSEWGGDTEAFF,TGTGCCACCAGTGATTCGGAGTGGGGAGGAGACACTGAAGCTTTCTTT,-,TRBV24-1,TRBJ1-1,-
CASSARGGQEEKLFF,TGTGCCAGCAGCGCCAGGGGGGGACAAGAGGAAAAACTGTTTTTT,TRBD1,TRBV9,TRBJ1-4,few
CASSLTGGDMAEAFF,TGTGCCAGCAGCTTAACCGGGGGCGATATGGCTGAAGCTTTCTTT,-,TRBV7-2,TRBJ1-1,-
CASSVGDAF,TGCGCCAGCAGTGTTGGGGATGCCTTT,-,TRBV10-1,TRBJ1-6,once
CAWSVGYEQYF,TGTGCCTGGAGCGTAGGGTACGAGCAGTACTTC,-,TRBV30,TRBJ2-7,-
CASSEYSVHEQYF,TGTGCCAGCAGTGAATATAGTGTCCACGAGCAGTACTTC,-,TRBV25-1,TRBJ2-7,few
CASLLAGWDTGELFF,TGTGCCAGCCTACTAGCGGGATGGGACACCGGGGAGCTGTTTTTT,TRBD2,TRBV7-8,TRBJ2-2,-
CASSPRDQTPLLSPLHF,TGTGCCAGCAGCCCCCGGGACCAAACCCCGTTGTTGTCACCCCTCCACTTT,-,TRBV5-8,TRBJ1-6,-
CAWSVGGYTEAFF,TGTGCCTGGAGTGTAGGTGGCTACACTGAAGCTTTCTTT,-,TRBV30,TRBJ1-1,-
CASSLIGRGSYNEQFF,TGTGCCAGCAGTTTAATCGGCCGGGGGTCATACAATGAGCAGTTCTTC,-,TRBV27,TRBJ2-1,once
CASSLRLYSNTEAFF,TGTGCCAGCAGCCTACGACTTTACTCGAACACTGAAGCTTTCTTT,-,TRBV7-8,TRBJ1-1,-
CASSPSGIANEQFF,TGTGCCAGCAGCCCTAGCGGGATAGCCAATGAGCAGTTCTTC,TRBD2,TRBV6-4,TRBJ2-1,-
CASSPGPRGVDEQYF,TGTGCCAGCAGCCCCGGCCCCCGAGGAGTCGACGAGCAGTACTTC,-,TRBV7-9,TRBJ2-7,-
CASSAGTGRTGELFF,TGTGCCAGCAGCGCAGGGACAGGGCGCACCGGGGAGCTGTTTTTT,TRBD1,TRBV9,TRBJ2-2,-
CASRNWAGELFF,TGTGCCAGCAGGAACTGGGCCGGGGAGCTGTTTTTT,-,TRBV9,TRBJ2-2,-